These T cell receptor beta chains were read from a single sample in a study of OX40 agonist ivuxolimab in advanced cancers. The repertoire was sequenced with immunoSEQ multiplex PCR; TCRdb's copy has only in-frame clones and lacks some. The sample has tens of thousands of clones, 70% to 90% seen once. Sequences were derived from CD4+ or CD8+ T cells sorted from blood, sampled in a trial of the OX40 agonist ivuxolimab. These receptors were obtained from an adult with an advanced solid tumor such as melanoma, head and neck, liver or kidney cancer. Both conserved end residues are part of each CDR3. The D gene is left open where the match is weak. Not all rows give a size; the values are once, few, many and, for expanded clones, a class.

j_call | v_call | d_call | clone_size | cdr3_aa | cdr3_nt
TRBJ2-2 | TRBV9 | . | . | CASSVNPATNTGELFF | TGTGCCAGCAGCGTAAACCCGGCGACGAACACCGGGGAGCTGTTTTTT
TRBJ1-2 | TRBV6-1 | . | . | CASSYLDGYTF | TGTGCCAGCAGTTATTTGGATGGCTACACCTTC
TRBJ2-5 | TRBV2 | . | . | CASSLRDLVGETQYF | TGTGCCAGCAGTCTCCGGGACTTGGTAGGAGAGACCCAGTACTTC
TRBJ2-3 | TRBV4-1 | . | . | CASSQDSTAGGQGTQYF | TGCGCCAGCAGCCAAGACTCAACTGCCGGGGGTCAAGGGACGCAGTATTTT
TRBJ1-4 | TRBV19 | TRBD1 | few | CASSMDREKLFF | TGTGCCAGTAGTATGGACAGGGAAAAACTGTTTTTT
TRBJ2-2 | TRBV7-2 | TRBD2 | . | CASSRGLANTGELFF | TGTGCCAGCAGCCGGGGACTAGCGAACACCGGGGAGCTGTTTTTT
TRBJ1-2 | TRBV7-2 | . | . | CASSLDRTYGYTF | TGTGCCAGCAGCTTAGACAGGACCTATGGCTACACCTTC
TRBJ2-7 | TRBV7-9 | . | . | CASQGSTSYEQYF | TGTGCCAGCCAGGGGTCAACTTCCTACGAGCAGTACTTC
TRBJ2-5 | TRBV4-2 | . | . | CASSQYIDRQETQYF | TGTGCCAGCAGCCAGTATATTGACAGGCAAGAGACCCAGTACTTC
TRBJ2-3 | TRBV4-1 | TRBD1 | once | CASSQDMGTASTDTQYF | TGCGCCAGCAGCCAAGATATGGGGACAGCAAGCACAGATACGCAGTATTTT
TRBJ2-5 | TRBV11-2 | TRBD1 | . | CASSLSGQQQETQYF | TGTGCCAGCAGCCTCTCGGGACAGCAACAAGAGACCCAGTACTTC
TRBJ1-2 | TRBV27 | . | . | CASSLSGYGGYTF | TGTGCCAGCAGTTTATCGGGGTACGGTGGCTACACCTTC
TRBJ2-3 | TRBV5-1 | . | . | CASRMGLPLTDTQYF | TGCGCCAGCAGAATGGGACTTCCCCTCACAGATACGCAGTATTTT
TRBJ2-3 | TRBV11-2 | TRBD2 | . | CASSLSTSGIRVTQYF | TGTGCCAGCAGCTTATCCACTAGCGGGATCAGAGTTACGCAGTATTTT
TRBJ2-5 | TRBV7-8 | . | . | CASSGTSYQETQYF | TGTGCCAGCAGCGGGACCTCCTACCAAGAGACCCAGTACTTC
TRBJ1-1 | TRBV5-1 | TRBD1 | . | CASSLPPGQGAWNTEAFF | TGCGCCAGCAGCTTGCCCCCGGGACAGGGGGCTTGGAACACTGAAGCTTTCTTT
TRBJ2-3 | TRBV5-1 | TRBD2 | . | CASSLGWSSGSTDTQYF | TGCGCCAGCAGCTTGGGGTGGTCTAGCGGGAGCACAGATACGCAGTATTTT
TRBJ2-1 | TRBV2 | . | . | CARGRGYNEQFF | TGTGCCAGGGGTAGAGGGTACAATGAGCAGTTCTTC
TRBJ1-1 | TRBV5-8 | . | . | CASSLYNGQTNTEAFF | TGTGCCAGCAGCTTGTACAACGGACAGACGAACACTGAAGCTTTCTTT
TRBJ1-2 | TRBV5-1 | TRBD1 | . | CASSLGTGVLNYGYTF | TGCGCCAGCAGCTTGGGGACAGGGGTGCTTAACTATGGCTACACCTTC
TRBJ2-3 | TRBV7-2 | TRBD2 | . | CASSRGLAGATDTQYF | TGTGCCAGCAGCCGGGGACTAGCGGGGGCCACAGATACGCAGTATTTT
TRBJ2-5 | TRBV5-1 | . | . | CASSLAGAGFQETQYF | TGCGCCAGCAGCTTGGCCGGCGCAGGGTTCCAAGAGACCCAGTACTTC